Shown below are 24 T cell receptor beta chains from a single sample sequenced in a study of metastatic and nonmetastatic thyroid tumors. TCRdb re-analyzed the PCR reads using MiXCR. The sample records about 36,000 clones, less than 25% being singletons. Nobody among the patients had been given any treatment before thyroid surgery. The material sequenced was blood. The receptor set was obtained from a female donor with papillary thyroid cancer or a benign thyroid nodule (not recorded which). Some clones in this sample may be carry-over from other donors' samples.

This clone was detected ten times or more. The chain combines TRBV19 with TRBJ2-5; 8 bases line up with TRBD2. V lost 5 bases, J lost 4 bases, and 9 bases stayed unmatched. Germline V gene lookup returns CDR1 LNHDA and CDR2 SQIVND (reference sequence). This CDR3 is built from 15 residues. CDR3 in amino acids: CASSSQAGEAETQYF. The CDR3 nucleotides are TGTGCCAGTAGTTCTCAAGCGGGAGAAGCAGAGACCCAGTACTTC.

By sample fraction, this clone is medium-sized. The V call is TRBV6-2 or TRBV6-3, the J call TRBJ2-6; 9 bases map to TRBD1. The CDR3 covers 16 residues. Trimming took 3 bases from V and 4 from J; bases not matched to a gene: 4. The germline CDR1 and CDR2 sequences are MNHEY and SVGEGT. The CDR3 sequence: CASSYTGGSGANVLTF. The CDR3 DNA is TGTGCCAGCAGTTATACAGGGGGCTCGGGGGCCAACGTCCTGACTTTC.

Concerning this clone: No conserved phenylalanine or tryptophan is present at the end of the CDR3, so a read error is the likely explanation. Because the CDR3's place on the DNA is in doubt, the DNA is left out and the CDR3 is given as listed by TCRdb. The chain is built from TRBV24-1 and TRBJ2-1; the D call of TRBD2 is as the table states it, not checked on the DNA. Germline CDR1 reads KGHDR; CDR2 reads SFDVKD. The CDR3 totals 16 residues, both ends included. The CDR3 sequence: CATSDFSSGERNEKFS.

This clone has ten or more counts. The rearrangement joins TRBV5-1 to TRBJ2-7, with 10 positions matching TRBD1. Trimming cost V 3 bases and J 5 bases; bases outside gene matches: 2. This CDR3 contains 13 residues. The germline gives CDR1 SGHRS, CDR2 YFSETQ. CDR3 bases: TGCGCCAGCAGCTCGGGACAGGGGAACGAGCAGTACTTC. Amino acid sequence: CASSSGQGNEQYF.

This clone came up many times. The chain employs TRBV18 and TRBJ2-3; TRBD1 matches at 9 bases. Trimming took 4 bases from V and 5 from J; bases not matched to a gene: 4. The germline CDR1 and CDR2 sequences are KGHSH and LQKENI. The CDR3 is 14 residues long. The CDR3 spells CASSLTGGKDTQYF. The DNA for the CDR3 is TGTGCCAGCTCACTAACAGGGGGCAAAGATACGCAGTATTTT. The variable domain in full, completed from reference TRBV18 and TRBJ2-3, reads NAGVMQNPRHLVRRRGQEARLRCSPMKGHSHVYWYRQLPEEGLKFMVYLQKENIIDESGMPKERFSAEFPKEGPSILRIQQVVRGDSAAYFCASSLTGGKDTQYFGPGTRLTVL.

This clone was counted many times. V and J are TRBV7-2 and TRBJ2-5; 11 nucleotides align to TRBD1. Germline V gives CDR1 SGHTA, CDR2 FQGNSA. There are 15 residues in the CDR3. The trim removed 5 bases at V and 4 bases at J, leaving 6 bases unmatched. Here the CDR3 reads CASSLLGTGGETQYF. As DNA, the CDR3 is TGTGCCAGCAGCCTACTAGGGACAGGGGGAGAGACCCAGTACTTC. Full variable domain (rest looked up from reference TRBV7-2 and TRBJ2-5): GAGVSQSPSNKVTEKGKDVELRCDPISGHTALYWYRQSLGQGLEFLIYFQGNSAPDKSGLPSDRFSAERTGGSVSTLTIQRTQQEDSAVYLCASSLLGTGGETQYFGPGTRLLVL.

The gene calls are TRBV20-1 and TRBJ1-5; 7 positions match TRBD1. The CDR3 sequence is 13 residues long. CDR1 and CDR2 from the germline V gene are DFQATT and SNEGSKA (reference sequence). With 5 bases clipped from V and 5 bases from J, the junction kept 6 bases outside the gene matches. The CDR3 reads CSAGGGLDQPQHF. CDR3 coding DNA: TGCAGTGCTGGAGGGGGCTTGGATCAGCCCCAGCATTTT.

Many counts were recorded for this clone. The chain joins TRBV10-2 to TRBJ1-1; 8 bases are shared with TRBD1. The junction had 2 bases not matched to a gene; V was cut back by 4 bases and J by 1 base. CDR1 WSHSY and CDR2 SAAADI come from the germline V gene. The CDR3 spans 14 residues. This CDR3 is CASSVQGANTEAFF. The CDR3 nucleotides are TGCGCCAGCAGTGTCCAGGGGGCGAACACTGAAGCTTTCTTT.

At least ten counts were recorded for this clone. The J gene is TRBJ2-7, the V gene TRBV2; perhaps TRBD2 as D (5 bases). Germline CDR1 and CDR2: SNHLY and FYNNEI. This CDR3 has 13 amino acids. V lost 10 bases and J lost 3, with 16 bases in between. The CDR3 nucleotides are TGTGCCACCACTGGGTTCCGGGGCTACGAGCAGTACTTC. Its protein is CATTGFRGYEQYF.

This clone was detected ten times or more. V gene TRBV2 combines with J gene TRBJ1-5; D might be TRBD1 (6 bases). CDR1 and CDR2 from the germline V gene are SNHLY and FYNNEI. There are 14 residues in the CDR3. V shed 6 bases and J shed 7 bases, with 16 bases lying between them. CDR3 DNA sequence: TGTGCCAGCAGGCTGGACAGAGTCGGGCAGCCCCAGCATTTT. Its translation is CASRLDRVGQPQHF. The complete variable domain, with remaining parts taken from reference TRBV2 and TRBJ1-5, reads EPEVTQTPSHQVTQMGQEVILRCVPISNHLYFYWYRQILGQKVEFLVSFYNNEISEKSEIFDDQFSVERPDGSNFTLKIRSTKLEDSAMYFCASRLDRVGQPQHFGDGTRLSIL.

In the case of this clone: A clone one base away is much larger, so this may be a read error. The rearrangement joins TRBV6-1 to TRBJ1-1; D remains ambiguous. The CDR3 extends over 12 amino acids. Germline loops: CDR1 MNHNS, CDR2 SASEGT. The CDR3 bases are TGTGCCAGCAGATGGGTACGGGCTGAAGCTCTCTTT. Translating gives CASRWVRAEALF.

This clone was found many times. The chain couples TRBV5-1 to TRBJ2-3; TRBD2 matches at 7 bases. The CDR3 has 16 residues. J lost 0 bases, V lost 0 bases, and 4 bases had no gene match. Germline V gives CDR1 SGHRS, CDR2 YFSETQ. The CDR3 DNA reads as TGCGCCAGCAGCTTGGGGGGGGGATGGAGCACAGATACGCAGTATTTT. Translated, it gives CASSLGGGWSTDTQYF.

The chain is built from TRBV6-2 or TRBV6-3 and TRBJ1-1, with D unclear. The CDR3 runs to 12 residues. Germline-derived CDR1 and CDR2 are MNHEY and SVGEGT. V shed 6 bases and J shed 3 bases, with 8 bases lying between them. The CDR3 here is CASRVRDTEAFF. CDR3 coding DNA: TGTGCCAGCAGGGTGAGAGACACTGAAGCTTTCTTT.

Ten or more counts support this clone. The chain has TRBV2 and TRBJ2-7, with D perhaps TRBD1 or TRBD2 (5 bases each). Trimming removed 8 bases at V and 5 bases at J, with 19 bases between. The CDR3 consists of 14 residues. CDR1 and CDR2 from the germline V gene are SNHLY and FYNNEI. DNA of the CDR3: TGTGCCAGCGCCCCCACGGCAGGGAGAGACGAGCAGTACTTC. Translation: CASAPTAGRDEQYF.

This clone came up a few times. This could be a read error, since a much larger clone is one nucleotide away. The rearrangement links TRBV12-3 or TRBV12-4 to TRBJ2-3, with D possibly being TRBD1 (5 bases). The CDR3 is 14 amino acids. V was clipped by 1 base and J by 4 bases, with 9 bases between them. The CDR3 DNA follows: TGTGCCAGCAGTTTAGGACAGTTAGCAGATACGCAGTATTTT. It encodes CASSLGQLADTQYF.

The chain uses TRBV5-1 and TRBJ1-1; the D is unclear. CDR1 SGHRS and CDR2 YFSETQ come from the germline V gene. The CDR3 is 14 amino acids. V was trimmed by 4 bases and J by 0 bases, leaving 10 bases between them. The CDR3 sequence: CASSPTPMNTEAFF. The CDR3 nucleotides are TGCGCCAGCAGCCCGACACCTATGAACACTGAAGCTTTCTTT.

This clone was detected ten times or more. The V and J genes are TRBV20-1 and TRBJ2-1; D is unresolved. Trimming cost V 6 bases and J 0 bases, with 12 bases left between them. The CDR3 is made up of 14 amino acids. Germline V gene data show CDR1 as DFQATT and CDR2 as SNEGSKA (reference sequence). The CDR3 sequence is CSASDFSSYNEQFF. The CDR3 DNA follows: TGCAGTGCAAGTGACTTCAGCTCCTACAATGAGCAGTTCTTC.

This clone was recorded many times. The gene calls are TRBV3-1 and TRBJ2-1; 8 nucleotides match TRBD2. The ends lost 4 bases at V and 2 bases at J; junction bases unmatched: 4. The CDR3 extends over 15 amino acids. Germline CDR1 reads LGHDT; CDR2 reads YNNKEL (reference sequence). The CDR3 region has the DNA TGTGCCAGCAGCCCGATACTAGCGGCCTACAATGAGCAGTTCTTC. Encoded protein: CASSPILAAYNEQFF.

J is TRBJ2-7 and V is TRBV20-1; 7 bases are shared with TRBD2. CDR1 DFQATT and CDR2 SNEGSKA come from the germline V gene (reference sequence). This CDR3 contains 11 residues. The trim removed 4 bases at V and 4 bases at J, leaving 1 base unmatched. The CDR3 region has the DNA TGCAGTGCTAACGGGGGGTACGAGCAGTACTTC. This encodes CSANGGYEQYF.

The chain carries TRBV11-2 and TRBJ2-5; 10 bases align to TRBD2. The CDR3 covers 17 residues. Per the germline V gene, CDR1 is SGHAT and CDR2 is FQNNGV. After removal of 1 base from V and 4 bases from J, the junction contained 9 bases not matched to a gene. The CDR3 here is CASSLGASGRGGETQYF. CDR3 sequence (DNA): TGTGCCAGCAGCTTAGGGGCTAGCGGGAGAGGAGGAGAGACCCAGTACTTC.

This clone was observed a few times. A clone one base away is much larger, so this may be a read error. The CDR3 protein is CASGLVITITVPHTDTQYF. For the CDR3, the DNA is TGTGCTAGTGGTTTGGTTATCACGATCACAGTGCCCCACACAGATACGCAGTATTTT. The V gene is TRBV12-5, the J gene TRBJ2-3; D remains ambiguous. The CDR3 runs 19 residues. The germline V gene encodes CDR1 LGHNT and CDR2 FRNRAP. V lost 0 bases and J lost 2, with 21 bases in between.

The chain uses TRBV12-3 or TRBV12-4 and TRBJ2-5; the D gene is possibly TRBD1 (6 bases). The V and J ends lost 1 base and 5 bases respectively, with 8 bases between them. The CDR3 is made up of 13 amino acids. CDR3 loop: CASSLGGPETQYF. The CDR3 nucleotides read TGTGCCAGCAGTTTAGGGGGGCCCGAGACCCAGTACTTC.

This clone was found a few times. The junction shows a germline mismatch at one end, possibly a read error. The chain employs TRBV28 and TRBJ1-2; D is undetermined. Germline CDR1 MDHEN, CDR2 SYDVKM. The CDR3 spans 14 residues. The CDR3 coding sequence is TGTGTCAGCAGTCACTCCGGGTTTCACTATGGCTACACCTTC. Amino acids: CVSSHSGFHYGYTF.

This clone was seen a few times. J is TRBJ1-1 and V is TRBV28, with a tentative D call TRBD1 (6 bases). The V gene lost 5 bases and the J gene lost 4 bases, with 14 bases spanning the gap. Germline assignment: CDR1 MDHEN and CDR2 SYDVKM. There are 14 residues in the CDR3. The CDR3 sequence is CASSTTGLGTEAFF. CDR3 sequence (DNA): TGTGCCAGCAGTACTACAGGGTTAGGCACTGAAGCTTTCTTT.